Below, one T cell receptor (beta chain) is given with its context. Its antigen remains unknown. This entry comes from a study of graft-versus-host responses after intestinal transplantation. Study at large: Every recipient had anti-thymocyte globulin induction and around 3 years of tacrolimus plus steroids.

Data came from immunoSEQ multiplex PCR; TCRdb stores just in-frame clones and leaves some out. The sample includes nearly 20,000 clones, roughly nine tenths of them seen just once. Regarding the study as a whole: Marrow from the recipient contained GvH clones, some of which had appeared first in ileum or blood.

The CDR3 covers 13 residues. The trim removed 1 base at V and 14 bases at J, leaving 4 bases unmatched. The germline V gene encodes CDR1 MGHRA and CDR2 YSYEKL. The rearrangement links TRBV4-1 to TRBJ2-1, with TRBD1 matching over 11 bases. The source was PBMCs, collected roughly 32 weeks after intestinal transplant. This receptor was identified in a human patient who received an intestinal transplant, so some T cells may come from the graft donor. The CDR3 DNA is TGCGCCAGCAGCCAAGGCCAGGGACAGGGGGAGTTCTTC. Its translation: CASSQGQGQGEFF.